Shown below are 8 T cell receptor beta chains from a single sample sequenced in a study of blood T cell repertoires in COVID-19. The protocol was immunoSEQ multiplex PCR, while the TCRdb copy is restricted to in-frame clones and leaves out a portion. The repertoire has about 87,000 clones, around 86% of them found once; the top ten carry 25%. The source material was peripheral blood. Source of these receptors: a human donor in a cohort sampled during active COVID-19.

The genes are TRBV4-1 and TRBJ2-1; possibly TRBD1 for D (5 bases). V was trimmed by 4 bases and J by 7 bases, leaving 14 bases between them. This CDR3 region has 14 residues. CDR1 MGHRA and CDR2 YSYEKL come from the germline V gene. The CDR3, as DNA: TGCGCCAGCAGCCTTATCACAGGAATGAATGAGCAGTTCTTC. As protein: CASSLITGMNEQFF.

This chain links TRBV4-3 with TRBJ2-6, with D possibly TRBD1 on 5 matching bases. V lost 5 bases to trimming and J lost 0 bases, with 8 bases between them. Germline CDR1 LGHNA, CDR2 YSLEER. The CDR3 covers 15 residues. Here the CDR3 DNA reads TGCGCCAGCAGCGTCGACAGCTCTGGGGCCAACGTCCTGACTTTC. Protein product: CASSVDSSGANVLTF.

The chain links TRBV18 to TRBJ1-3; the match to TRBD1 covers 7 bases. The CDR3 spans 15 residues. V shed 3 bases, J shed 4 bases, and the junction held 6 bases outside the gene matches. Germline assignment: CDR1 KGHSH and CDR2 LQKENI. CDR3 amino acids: CASSPTTGSGNTIYF. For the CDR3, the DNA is TGTGCCAGCTCACCCACGACAGGGTCCGGAAACACCATATATTTT.

CDR3 residues: CASSQVDRGPFGYTF. The CDR3 DNA follows: TGCGCCAGCAGCCAAGTGGACAGGGGGCCGTTTGGCTACACCTTC. The chain joins TRBV4-3 to TRBJ1-2; 11 positions match TRBD1. V dropped 1 base and J dropped 7; count of bases not matched to a gene: 5. CDR1 and CDR2 (germline): LGHNA, YSLEER. The CDR3 has 15 residues.

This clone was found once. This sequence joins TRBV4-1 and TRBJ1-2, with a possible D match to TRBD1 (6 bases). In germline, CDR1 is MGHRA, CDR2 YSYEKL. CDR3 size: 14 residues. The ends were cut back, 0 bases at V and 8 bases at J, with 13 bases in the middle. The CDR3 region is CASSQDRGASGYTF. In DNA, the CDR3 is TGCGCCAGCAGCCAAGACAGGGGCGCATCCGGCTACACCTTC.

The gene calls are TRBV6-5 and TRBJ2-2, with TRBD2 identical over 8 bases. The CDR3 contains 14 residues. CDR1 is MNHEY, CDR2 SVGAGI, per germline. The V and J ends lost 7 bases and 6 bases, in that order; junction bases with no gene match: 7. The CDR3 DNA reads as TGTGCCAGCACCTCCCCGGGGGGGGCCGGGGAGCTGTTTTTT. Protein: CASTSPGGAGELFF.

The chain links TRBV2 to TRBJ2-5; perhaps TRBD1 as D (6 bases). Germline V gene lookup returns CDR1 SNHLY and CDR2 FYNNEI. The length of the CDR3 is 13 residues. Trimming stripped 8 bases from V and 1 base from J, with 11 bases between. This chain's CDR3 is CASCRDTQETQYF. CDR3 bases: TGTGCCAGCTGCCGGGACACCCAAGAGACCCAGTACTTC.

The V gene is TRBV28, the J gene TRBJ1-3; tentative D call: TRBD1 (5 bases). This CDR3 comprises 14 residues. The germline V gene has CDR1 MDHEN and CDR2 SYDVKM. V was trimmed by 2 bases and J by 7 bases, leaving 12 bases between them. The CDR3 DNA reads TGTGCCAGCAGTTTAGGGGCCGCAGGCAACACCATATATTTT. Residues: CASSLGAAGNTIYF.